Below, 27 T cell receptor beta chains from the same sample are listed, as sequenced in a study of human T cells and chemical hapten exposure. Time point here: pre-sensitization, week 0. The sample's treatment: therapeutic diphenylcyclopropenone sensitization with weekly scalp DPC. MiXCR, applied by TCRdb to the RACE reads, yields one record per CDR3 protein. The sample lists over 300,000 distinct CDR3 sequences; 5% to 6.5% were seen once. The input for sequencing was whole blood, taken in connection with sensitization to the hapten diphenylcyclopropenone (DPC). These receptors came from a woman aged 50 to 60 with alopecia areata. Some clones in this sample may be carry-over from other donors' samples.

This clonotype has at least ten counts. V is TRBV15 and J is TRBJ2-3, with D unresolved. Germline loops: CDR1 LNHNV, CDR2 YYDKDF (reference sequence). V lost 1 base to trimming and J lost 5 bases, with 4 bases between them. CDR3 size: 12 residues. The chain's CDR3 is CATSRVEDTQYF. CDR3 DNA sequence: TGTGCCACCAGCAGAGTTGAAGATACGCAGTATTTT.

This clonotype was detected many times. The rearrangement uses TRBV27 and TRBJ2-1, with D possibly matching TRBD2 (5 bases). Trimming shortened V by 7 bases and J by 0 bases, and 13 bases separated the two germline ends. The CDR3 sequence is 15 residues long. Germline CDR1 and CDR2: MNHEY and SMNVEV (reference sequence). The CDR3 bases are TGTGCCAGCATGCCGGGATTCGGCTCCTACAATGAGCAGTTCTTC. Its translation is CASMPGFGSYNEQFF.

The rearrangement joins TRBV5-1 to TRBJ1-1; D is undetermined. V was cut by 4 bases and J by 4 bases, with 11 bases left in between. CDR1 and CDR2 (germline): SGHRS, YFSETQ. The CDR3 loop spans 13 amino acids. The CDR3 DNA reads TGCGCCAGCAGCCCGGACGTCCCCACTGAAGCTTTCTTT. Amino acid sequence: CASSPDVPTEAFF. Looking up the rest from reference TRBV5-1 and TRBJ1-1 gives the full variable domain: KAGVTQTPRYLIKTRGQQVTLSCSPISGHRSVSWYQQTPGQGLQFLFEYFSETQRNKGNFPGRFSGRQFSNSRSEMNVSTLELGDSALYLCASSPDVPTEAFFGQGTRLTVV.

J is TRBJ1-6 and V is TRBV4-1; D uncertain. CDR3 length: 16 amino acids. Germline CDR1 reads MGHRA; CDR2 reads YSYEKL. V was clipped by 0 bases and J by 4 bases, with 10 bases between them. The CDR3 sequence: CASSQERYPYNSPLHF. For the CDR3, the DNA is TGCGCCAGCAGCCAAGAGAGGTACCCTTATAATTCACCCCTCCACTTT.

This clonotype was seen repeatedly, ten times or more. The chain joins TRBV28 to TRBJ1-5, with D hard to call. The germline CDR1 and CDR2 sequences are MDHEN and SYDVKM. V was shortened by 5 bases and J by 4 bases, with 9 bases between the two germline ends. The CDR3 runs 13 residues. The CDR3 loop reads CASSPRGNQPQHF. The CDR3 bases are TGTGCCAGCAGTCCGCGCGGTAATCAGCCCCAGCATTTT.

This clonotype was seen ten or more times. This sequence joins TRBV12-3 or TRBV12-4 and TRBJ2-2; 8 bases map to TRBD2. Trimming at V came to 4 bases and at J to 0 bases, leaving 1 base not matched to a gene. CDR3 size: 15 residues. Written as DNA, the CDR3 is TGTGCCAGCAGTTCACTAGCGGCGAACACCGGGGAGCTGTTTTTT. It is translated as CASSSLAANTGELFF.

Many counts were recorded for this clonotype. The chain carries TRBV27 and TRBJ2-1; 12 bases match TRBD2. CDR1 is MNHEY, CDR2 SMNVEV, per germline (reference sequence). The length of the CDR3 is 15 residues. Germline trimming cut 4 bases from V and 8 bases from J; bases unmatched to any gene: 6. CDR3 region: CASSSLLAGGHEQFF. The CDR3, as DNA: TGTGCCAGCAGTTCCCTACTAGCGGGAGGCCATGAGCAGTTCTTC.

This clonotype occurred many times. The DNA of the CDR3 is TGTGCCAGCAGCTATAACGCCGACAGGGGGCGAGGCTACACCTTC. This translates into CASSYNADRGRGYTF. The chain is built from TRBV11-2 and TRBJ1-2; 10 bases align to TRBD1. Trimming at V came to 4 bases and at J to 8 bases, leaving 10 bases not matched to a gene. Germline V gives CDR1 SGHAT, CDR2 FQNNGV. The CDR3 is 15 residues long.

This clonotype was observed at least ten times. The V call is TRBV12-3 or TRBV12-4, the J call TRBJ2-2; D call uncertain. The V end was cut by 3 bases, the J end by 4 bases, with 12 bases between. There are 15 residues in the CDR3. The CDR3 is CASSFTLDGTGELFF. As DNA, the CDR3 is TGTGCCAGCAGTTTCACACTGGATGGCACCGGGGAGCTGTTTTTT.

This clonotype was seen at least ten times. The gene calls are TRBV12-3 or TRBV12-4 and TRBJ2-7; D is unclear. This CDR3 has 12 residues. With 3 bases removed from V and 7 bases from J, the gap between germline ends came to 10 bases. The CDR3 DNA reads TGTGCCAGCAGTTTTGGGTTAGGGGAGCAGTACTTC. Protein sequence: CASSFGLGEQYF.

This clonotype was counted only a few times. The V and J genes are TRBV12-3 or TRBV12-4 and TRBJ1-5, with D perhaps TRBD1 (5 bases). Trimming removed 7 bases from V and 4 bases from J, with 20 bases in between. This CDR3 has 16 amino acids. The CDR3 reads CASKAGRDIRNQPQHF. The CDR3 coding sequence is TGTGCCAGCAAGGCGGGCAGGGATATCCGAAATCAGCCCCAGCATTTT.

CDR3 in amino acids: CASPRSGARTDTQYF. CDR3 sequence (DNA): TGTGCCAGTCCCCGTAGCGGAGCCCGCACAGATACGCAGTATTTT. The chain combines TRBV2 with TRBJ2-3; D is perhaps TRBD2 (6 bases). Trimming shortened V by 9 bases and J by 1 base, and 17 bases separated the two germline ends. CDR1 is SNHLY and CDR2 is FYNNEI in the germline V gene. The CDR3 is made up of 15 amino acids.

The J gene is TRBJ1-5, the V gene TRBV5-6; D remains ambiguous. This CDR3 has 15 residues. CDR1 and CDR2 from the germline V gene are SGHDT and YYEEEE. V lost 4 bases to trimming and J lost 0 bases, with 11 bases between them. The CDR3 region is CASSHWRRSNQPQHF. DNA of the CDR3: TGTGCCAGCAGCCACTGGAGACGTAGCAATCAGCCCCAGCATTTT.

This clonotype showed up many times. V is TRBV19 and J is TRBJ2-4; no reliable D call. This CDR3 region has 15 residues. The ends were cut back, 3 bases at V and 5 bases at J, with 14 bases in the middle. Germline-derived CDR1 and CDR2 are LNHDA and SQIVND (reference sequence). CDR3 sequence reads: CASSIPDGLQNIQYF. The CDR3 nucleotides are TGTGCCAGTAGTATCCCCGACGGTCTGCAAAACATTCAGTACTTC.

This clonotype was found many times. The chain couples TRBV4-1 to TRBJ2-1, with D perhaps matching TRBD2 (6 bases). Germline CDR1 is MGHRA and CDR2 is YSYEKL. The V end was cut by 5 bases, the J end by 9 bases, with 8 bases between. The CDR3 sequence is 11 residues long. CDR3 residues: CASSEEGEQFF. The DNA for the CDR3 is TGCGCCAGCAGCGAGGAGGGTGAGCAGTTCTTC.

This clonotype was counted at least ten times. This rearrangement joins TRBV5-1 to TRBJ2-7, with D uncertain. CDR1 is SGHRS and CDR2 is YFSETQ in the germline V gene. V gave up 0 bases and J gave up 3 bases, with 13 bases separating them. This CDR3 contains 15 residues. The CDR3: CASSLGVESRYEQYF. CDR3 in DNA: TGCGCCAGCAGCTTGGGGGTGGAATCCCGCTACGAGCAGTACTTC.

V and J are TRBV3-1 and TRBJ2-5; D uncertain. This CDR3 is 14 amino acids long. Germline V gene data show CDR1 as LGHDT and CDR2 as YNNKEL (reference sequence). Trimming took 1 base from V and 5 from J, leaving 11 bases between them. CDR3 DNA: TGTGCCAGCAGCCAAGGTGGCTCGTTTGAGACCCAGTACTTC. Encoded protein: CASSQGGSFETQYF.

This clonotype was counted at least ten times. This rearrangement joins TRBV7-3 to TRBJ1-1; TRBD1 is a possible D gene (6 bases). Germline V gene data show CDR1 as SGHTA and CDR2 as FQGTGA. The CDR3 consists of 14 residues. V was pared by 0 bases and J by 3 bases, with 8 bases between. The CDR3 bases are TGTGCCAGCAGCTTAACAGGGGGGGACACTGAAGCTTTCTTT. Protein sequence: CASSLTGGDTEAFF.

This clonotype came up many times. CDR3 nucleotides: TGTGCCAGCAGCGGCCGCCCCGGGGTCACGAACACCGGGGAGCTGTTTTTT. Translating it yields CASSGRPGVTNTGELFF. V and J are TRBV21-1 and TRBJ2-2. TRBV21-1 is a recognized pseudogene. The CDR3 is made up of 17 amino acids.

The chain joins TRBV29-1 to TRBJ2-7; tentative D call: TRBD1 (6 bases). Trimming pared 6 bases from V and 0 bases from J, leaving 9 bases between. Germline V gene data show CDR1 as SQVTM and CDR2 as ANQGSEA. The CDR3 has 12 amino acids. The CDR3 DNA is TGCAGCGTACAGGGCTCCTCCTACGAGCAGTACTTC. Translation: CSVQGSSYEQYF.

The chain uses TRBV10-3 and TRBJ1-3; no firm D call. The V end was cut by 0 bases, the J end by 3 bases, with 3 bases between. The CDR3 has 13 amino acids. The germline V gene encodes CDR1 ENHRY and CDR2 SYGVKD. CDR3 bases: TGTGCCATCAGTGAGTCGGTTGGAAACACCATATATTTT. Translating it yields CAISESVGNTIYF.

This clonotype was recorded many times. The CDR3 loop reads CASSSRGGSYEQYF. DNA for the CDR3: TGTGCCAGCAGTTCCCGCGGTGGATCCTACGAGCAGTACTTC. V and J are TRBV27 and TRBJ2-7, with D unresolved. There are 14 residues in the CDR3. The germline V gene has CDR1 MNHEY and CDR2 SMNVEV (reference sequence). V lost 4 bases and J lost 1, with 11 bases in between.

This clonotype was detected only a few times. The V and J genes are TRBV4-3 and TRBJ2-1; 10 positions agree with TRBD2. This CDR3 has 15 residues. J lost 13 bases, V lost 0 bases, and 9 bases had no gene match. The germline V gene has CDR1 LGHNA and CDR2 YSLEER. CDR3 coding DNA: TGCGCCAGCAGCCAAGATAGGACTAGCGGTTTGGGCCAGTTCTTC. This sequence encodes CASSQDRTSGLGQFF.

The chain recombines TRBV2 with TRBJ1-5, with 10 bases aligning to TRBD1. Trimming took 6 bases from V and 5 from J; bases not matched to a gene: 4. Germline V gene lookup returns CDR1 SNHLY and CDR2 FYNNEI. The length of the CDR3 is 14 residues. As DNA, the CDR3 is TGTGCCAGCAGAAGGACAGGGGGTTATCAGCCCCAGCATTTT. It translates to CASRRTGGYQPQHF.

This clonotype was seen more than once but under ten times. The V gene is TRBV5-5, the J gene TRBJ1-1; 7 bases line up with TRBD1. The junction had 4 bases not matched to a gene; V was cut back by 1 base and J by 1 base. There are 15 residues in the CDR3. Germline V gene lookup returns CDR1 SGHKS and CDR2 YYEKEE (reference sequence). The CDR3 reads CASSLSTGANTEAFF. The CDR3 coding sequence is TGTGCCAGCAGCTTGTCAACAGGGGCGAACACTGAAGCTTTCTTT.

In this sample, this clonotype turned up many times. This chain uses TRBV25-1 with TRBJ1-1; D uncertain. The CDR3 consists of 11 residues. Germline lookup yields CDR1 MGHDK and CDR2 SYGVNS. V shed 6 bases and J shed 1 base, with 3 bases lying between them. CDR3 nucleotide sequence: TGTGCCAGCAGCAGGAACACTGAAGCTTTCTTT. Its translation is CASSRNTEAFF.

This chain uses TRBV3-1 with TRBJ1-2, with D possibly matching TRBD1 (5 bases). Germline V gene lookup returns CDR1 LGHDT and CDR2 YNNKEL (reference sequence). The CDR3 covers 12 residues. Trimming removed 3 bases at V and 3 bases at J, with 5 bases between. CDR3 sequence: CASSQTDYGYTF. The CDR3 DNA reads as TGTGCCAGCAGCCAGACAGACTATGGCTACACCTTC.